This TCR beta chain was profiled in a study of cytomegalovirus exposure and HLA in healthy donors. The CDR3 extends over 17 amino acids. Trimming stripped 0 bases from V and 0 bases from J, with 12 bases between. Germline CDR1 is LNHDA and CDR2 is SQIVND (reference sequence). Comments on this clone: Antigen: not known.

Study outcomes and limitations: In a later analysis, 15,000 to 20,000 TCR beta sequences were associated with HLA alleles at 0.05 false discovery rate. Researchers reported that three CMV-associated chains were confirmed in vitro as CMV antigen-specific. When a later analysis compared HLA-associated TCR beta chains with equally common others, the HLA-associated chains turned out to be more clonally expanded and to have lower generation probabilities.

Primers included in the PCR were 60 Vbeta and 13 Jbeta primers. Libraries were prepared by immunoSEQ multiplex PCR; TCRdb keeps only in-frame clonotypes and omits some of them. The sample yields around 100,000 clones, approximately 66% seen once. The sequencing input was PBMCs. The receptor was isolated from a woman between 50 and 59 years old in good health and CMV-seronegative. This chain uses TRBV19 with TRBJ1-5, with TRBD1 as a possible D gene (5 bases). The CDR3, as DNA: TGTGCCAGTAGTATAGAAGGGGAAGTCTATAGCAATCAGCCCCAGCATTTT. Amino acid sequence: CASSIEGEVYSNQPQHF. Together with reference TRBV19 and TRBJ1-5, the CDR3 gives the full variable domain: DGGITQSPKYLFRKEGQNVTLSCEQNLNHDAMYWYRQDPGQGLRLIYYSQIVNDFQKGDIAEGYSVSREKKESFPLTVTSAQKNPTAFYLCASSIEGEVYSNQPQHFGDGTRLSIL.